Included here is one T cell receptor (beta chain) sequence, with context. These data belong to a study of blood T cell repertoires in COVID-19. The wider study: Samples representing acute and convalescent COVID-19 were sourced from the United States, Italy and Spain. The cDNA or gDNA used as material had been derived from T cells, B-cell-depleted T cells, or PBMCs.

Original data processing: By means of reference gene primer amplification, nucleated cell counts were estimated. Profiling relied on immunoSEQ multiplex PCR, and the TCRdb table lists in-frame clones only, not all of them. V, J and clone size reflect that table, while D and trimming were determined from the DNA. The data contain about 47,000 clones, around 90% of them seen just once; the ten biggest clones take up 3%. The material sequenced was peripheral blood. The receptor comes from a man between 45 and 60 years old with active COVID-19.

CDR3 loop: CASSRPRMDTDTQYF. The DNA for the CDR3 is TGTGCCAGCAGCCGCCCCAGGATGGACACAGATACGCAGTATTTT. V gene TRBV7-2 combines with J gene TRBJ2-3; D is uncertain. Germline CDR1 reads SGHTA; CDR2 reads FQGNSA. This CDR3 spans 15 amino acids. V lost 5 bases and J 2 bases, leaving 14 bases between the germline ends.